Listed below are T cell receptor beta chains from one sample, sequenced in a study of technical replicates of blood from several donors. Method: immunoSEQ multiplex PCR; TCRdb's copy keeps in-frame clones and lacks some. The data hold 65,000 to 95,000 clones, with 75% to 95% observed a single time. The source material was T cells isolated from PBMCs. The receptors were sampled from a human donor in good health. The conserved cysteine and the conserved F or W are not part of the CDR3 here.

j_call | v_call | cdr3_aa
TRBJ1-2 | TRBV10-3 | AISEPPGLDRGGLRGYT
TRBJ1-1 | TRBV1 | TSSQGQNTEAF
TRBJ2-3 | TRBV5-1 | ASNSSFLRVVTDTQY
TRBJ2-1 | TRBV6-1 | ASSETVGRVEQF
TRBJ2-1 | TRBV6-5 | ASRRLAGYNEQF
TRBJ2-2 | TRBV18 | ASSPGLAVGVTGELF
TRBJ2-1 | TRBV4-1 | ASSPKNARGAGTNEQF
TRBJ2-7 | TRBV5-1 | ASSPGVLTYVVEQY
TRBJ1-3 | TRBV7-9 | ASSLIGEAGNTIY
TRBJ1-2 | TRBV6-6 | ASSSLRGQLYGYT
TRBJ2-1 | TRBV4-1 | ASSQDVRAGSYNEQF
TRBJ2-2 | TRBV15 | ATSSQAGGRTGELF
TRBJ1-5 | TRBV28 | ASSLPLGTLNQPQH
TRBJ1-6 | TRBV5-1 | ASSLALGADSPLH
TRBJ2-6 | TRBV7-8 | ASSSRESGGESSGANVLT
TRBJ1-1 | TRBV7-9 | ASSPQGEFRAF
TRBJ2-1 | TRBV4-1 | ASSQGTESYNEQF
TRBJ1-1 | TRBV30 | AWTRQGTNTEAF
TRBJ2-5 | TRBV21-1 | ASTPEGGQVLETQY
TRBJ2-5 | TRBV30 | AWSASQETQY
TRBJ2-7 | TRBV5-4 | ASSLGTLPYEQY
TRBJ1-2 | TRBV30 | AWSYRAGYT